Shown below are 30 T cell receptor beta chains from a single sample sequenced in a study of T-cell memory formation after mild COVID-19. Each CDR3 protein gets one entry after TCRdb re-called the 5' RACE reads with MiXCR. The repertoire holds 350,000 to 400,000 distinct CDR3 sequences, with over 13% as singletons. What was sequenced was PBMCs or a T cell subset sorted from them (not recorded which). The source of these receptors is a young man who had mild COVID-19 (a few samples of this study predate the infection). Cell type and time point are not known.

This clonotype was observed at least ten times. V is TRBV9 and J is TRBJ2-1; D gene uncertain. The ends were cut back, 2 bases at V and 8 bases at J, with 11 bases in the middle. Looked up from germline, CDR1 is SGDLS and CDR2 is YYNGEE. This CDR3 is built from 13 residues. Written as DNA, the CDR3 is TGTGCCAGCAGCGTGGAAGGACGGGATGAGCAGTTCTTC. Its translation is CASSVEGRDEQFF.

This clonotype appeared a few times. V usage is TRBV27 and J usage is TRBJ2-2; 8 bases map to TRBD1. V trimming: 3 bases; J trimming: 2 bases; junction bases outside the gene matches: 5. This CDR3 is built from 16 residues. Looked up from germline, CDR1 is MNHEY and CDR2 is SMNVEV (reference sequence). The CDR3 DNA is TGTGCCAGCAGTTTCGCAGGGGGCGCAAACACCGGGGAGCTGTTTTTT. Translating it yields CASSFAGGANTGELFF.

The rearrangement links TRBV5-4 to TRBJ2-1; D is undetermined. This CDR3 region has 11 residues. Germline CDR1 reads SGHNT; CDR2 reads YYREEE (reference sequence). Deletions cut 1 base from V and 10 bases from J, with 6 bases between. CDR3 protein: CASSLFEEQFF. The CDR3 region has the DNA TGTGCCAGCAGCTTGTTTGAGGAGCAGTTCTTC.

The sample holds a few counts of this clonotype. V gene TRBV13 combines with J gene TRBJ2-4, with 10 nucleotides matching TRBD1. The V segment lost 6 bases and the J segment 0 bases; nucleotides outside the gene matches: 2. The CDR3 spans 15 residues. Germline V gene sequence: CDR1 PRHDT, CDR2 FYEKMQ (reference sequence). The CDR3 nucleotides read TGTGCCAGCAGAGGGACAGGGGTAGCCAAAAACATTCAGTACTTC. It is translated as CASRGTGVAKNIQYF.

J is TRBJ2-1 and V is TRBV25-1, with D possibly called TRBD1 or TRBD2 (5 bases each). V lost 10 bases and J 15 bases, leaving 16 bases between the germline ends. The CDR3 has 10 amino acids. The germline V gene encodes CDR1 MGHDK and CDR2 SYGVNS. For the CDR3, the DNA is TGTGCCACCTTCCGGGACCGAGCGTTCTTC. Its translation: CATFRDRAFF.

This clonotype has only a few counts. This chain uses TRBV28 with TRBJ2-7; tentative D call: TRBD1 (7 bases). Deletions cut 2 bases from V and 6 bases from J, with 14 bases between. The germline V gene has CDR1 MDHEN and CDR2 SYDVKM. The CDR3 loop spans 14 amino acids. CDR3 region: CASSLTGDRAEQYV. CDR3 bases: TGTGCCAGCAGTTTAACGGGAGACAGGGCCGAGCAGTACGTC.

V and J are TRBV11-2 and TRBJ1-1; D is perhaps TRBD1 (6 bases). CDR1 is SGHAT and CDR2 is FQNNGV in the germline V gene. V gave up 5 bases and J gave up 1 base, with 14 bases separating them. CDR3 length equals 15 residues. The CDR3 DNA is TGTGCCAGCAGCCTAACACCGGGACAGAACACTGAAGCTTTCTTT. It codes for CASSLTPGQNTEAFF.

This chain joins TRBV7-3 and TRBJ1-2, with 12 bases matching TRBD1. Trimming cost V 4 bases and J 8 bases; bases outside gene matches: 5. Germline V CDR1 and CDR2: SGHTA, FQGTGA. CDR3 size: 14 residues. The CDR3 loop is CASSSPGTGGGYTF. CDR3 bases: TGTGCCAGCAGCTCACCCGGGACAGGGGGCGGCTACACCTTC.

This clonotype was observed many times. This chain connects TRBV7-9 to TRBJ2-1; D possibly uses TRBD1 or TRBD2 (5 bases each). Looked up from germline, CDR1 is SEHNR and CDR2 is FQNEAQ (reference sequence). This CDR3 spans 17 amino acids. The ends were cut back, 5 bases at V and 4 bases at J, with 21 bases in the middle. DNA for the CDR3: TGTGCCAGCAGCCCATCCTTTCTCGGGGCGAAATACAATGAGCAGTTCTTC. Translation: CASSPSFLGAKYNEQFF.

This chain links TRBV6-2 or TRBV6-3 with TRBJ1-2; TRBD1 aligns across 7 bases. Germline CDR1 MNHEY, CDR2 SVGEGT. The CDR3 loop spans 18 amino acids. V lost 0 bases, J lost 6 bases, and 16 bases stayed unmatched. The CDR3 nucleotides are TGTGCCAGCAGTTACTCCCCGGGACAGCGAACTCAAATCGATGGCTACACCTTC. It is translated as CASSYSPGQRTQIDGYTF.

This chain links TRBV19 with TRBJ2-1; TRBD1 might be the D (5 bases). In germline, CDR1 is LNHDA, CDR2 SQIVND (reference sequence). This CDR3 has 15 residues. Trimming left V 0 bases short and J 4 bases short, with 10 bases between. The CDR3 nucleotides are TGTGCCAGTAGTATAGATACAGGTTGGTACAATGAGCAGTTCTTC. Amino acids: CASSIDTGWYNEQFF.

The chain recombines TRBV10-1 with TRBJ2-3; D not resolved. Trimming removed 2 bases from V and 4 bases from J, with 4 bases in between. The CDR3 is 12 amino acids. The germline CDR1 and CDR2 sequences are WNHNN and SYGVQD (reference sequence). For the CDR3, the DNA is TGCGCCAGCAGTGAGGGATCAGATACGCAGTATTTT. This sequence encodes CASSEGSDTQYF.

There are many counts of this clonotype. The CDR3 coding sequence is TGCAGTGCGCTCAACCGGCGGGGGGCCCACAATGAGCAGTTCTTC. Protein product: CSALNRRGAHNEQFF. The V and J genes are TRBV20-1 and TRBJ2-1; 8 bases fit TRBD2. Germline V CDR1 and CDR2: DFQATT, SNEGSKA (reference sequence). V shed 6 bases, J shed 5 bases, and the junction held 12 bases outside the gene matches. The CDR3 has 15 amino acids.

This clonotype was observed many times. The rearrangement links TRBV4-3 to TRBJ1-6; D ambiguous. V lost 0 bases and J lost 10, with 7 bases in between. Germline CDR1 and CDR2: LGHNA and YSLEER. The CDR3 covers 13 residues. CDR3 bases: TGCGCCAGCAGCCAAGATTTCGGCTCACCCCTCCACTTT. Residues: CASSQDFGSPLHF.

Only a few counts were recorded for this clonotype. CDR3 amino acids: CASSFSGGATNTDTQYF. CDR3 DNA sequence: TGTGCCAGCAGCTTCAGCGGGGGGGCGACAAACACAGATACGCAGTATTTT. This chain connects TRBV5-5 to TRBJ2-3; 10 nucleotides align to TRBD2. CDR3 length: 17 residues. Germline V gene lookup returns CDR1 SGHKS and CDR2 YYEKEE (reference sequence). V was clipped by 2 bases and J by 2 bases; unmatched bases: 8. Looking up the rest from reference TRBV5-5 and TRBJ2-3 gives the full variable domain: DAGVTQSPTHLIKTRGQQVTLRCSPISGHKSVSWYQQVLGQGPQFIFQYYEKEERGRGNFPDRFSARQFPNYSSELNVNALLLGDSALYLCASSFSGGATNTDTQYFGPGTRLTVL.

This clonotype was observed many times. This sequence joins TRBV5-4 and TRBJ2-1, with TRBD2 matching 10 bases. V dropped 5 bases and J dropped 7; count of bases not matched to a gene: 6. The germline gives CDR1 SGHNT, CDR2 YYREEE (reference sequence). There are 14 residues in the CDR3. CDR3 sequence reads: CASRAGGRGNEQFF. In nucleotides, the CDR3 is TGTGCCAGCAGAGCGGGGGGGCGGGGGAATGAGCAGTTCTTC.

This clonotype has more than one count but fewer than ten. The chain uses TRBV7-9 and TRBJ2-3, with D possibly being TRBD2 (6 bases). The germline CDR1 and CDR2 sequences are SEHNR and FQNEAQ (reference sequence). The CDR3 has 19 residues. Trimming took 0 bases from V and 0 from J, leaving 19 bases between them. This CDR3 reads CASSLASGWGAASTDTQYF. The CDR3 DNA reads TGTGCCAGCAGCTTAGCTAGCGGCTGGGGCGCGGCTAGCACAGATACGCAGTATTTT. Full variable domain (remainder filled in from reference TRBV7-9 and TRBJ2-3): DTGVSQNPRHKITKRGQNVTFRCDPISEHNRLYWYRQTLGQGPEFLTYFQNEAQLEKSRLLSDRFSAERPKGSFSTLEIQRTEQGDSAMYLCASSLASGWGAASTDTQYFGPGTRLTVL.

This clonotype has only a few counts. The rearrangement links TRBV20-1 to TRBJ1-6, with D tentatively TRBD1 (5 bases). CDR1 DFQATT and CDR2 SNEGSKA come from the germline V gene (reference sequence). The CDR3 loop spans 16 amino acids. Trimming cost V 2 bases and J 4 bases, with 15 bases left between them. The CDR3 sequence is CSARRAGSDYNSPLHF. The CDR3 DNA reads as TGCAGTGCTAGAAGAGCAGGGTCGGATTATAATTCACCCCTCCACTTT.

The chain links TRBV5-5 to TRBJ1-1; the D gene is possibly TRBD1 (6 bases). The CDR3 extends over 15 amino acids. Germline-derived CDR1 and CDR2 are SGHKS and YYEKEE (reference sequence). Trimming took off 3 bases at V and 5 bases at J, with 17 bases between the two ends. The CDR3 is CASSWGPGGGTEAFF. The CDR3 DNA reads TGTGCCAGCAGCTGGGGGCCCGGGGGGGGAACTGAAGCTTTCTTT. Together with reference TRBV5-5 and TRBJ1-1, the CDR3 gives the full variable domain: DAGVTQSPTHLIKTRGQQVTLRCSPISGHKSVSWYQQVLGQGPQFIFQYYEKEERGRGNFPDRFSARQFPNYSSELNVNALLLGDSALYLCASSWGPGGGTEAFFGQGTRLTVV.

This clonotype has more than one count but fewer than ten. The V and J genes are TRBV4-3 and TRBJ2-1; D remains ambiguous. Trimming cost V 0 bases and J 3 bases, with 9 bases left between them. CDR1 is LGHNA, CDR2 YSLEER, per germline. CDR3 length: 15 amino acids. CDR3 amino acids: CASSQDRRGYNEQFF. CDR3 in DNA: TGCGCCAGCAGCCAAGATCGGCGCGGCTACAATGAGCAGTTCTTC.

This CDR3 reads CASSYRQSRSYEQYV. DNA for the CDR3: TGTGCCAGCAGTTACAGGCAGTCAAGGTCCTACGAGCAGTACGTC. The chain links TRBV6-2 or TRBV6-3 to TRBJ2-7; D not certain. Germline values: CDR1 MNHEY, CDR2 SVGEGT. V shed 2 bases and J shed 1 base, with 12 bases lying between them. The CDR3 is made up of 15 amino acids.

This clonotype was recorded many times. The rearrangement joins TRBV12-3 or TRBV12-4 to TRBJ2-5; D not resolved. This CDR3 is built from 13 residues. Trimming stripped 4 bases from V and 7 bases from J, with 13 bases between. The CDR3 DNA sequence: TGTGCCAGCAGTTCTGCCGGGTATGGGACCCAGTACTTC. This sequence encodes CASSSAGYGTQYF.

The chain employs TRBV11-1 and TRBJ1-2; D remains unclear. Germline-derived CDR1 and CDR2 are SGHAT and FQDESV (reference sequence). V lost 4 bases and J 8 bases, leaving 17 bases between the germline ends. The CDR3 runs 14 residues. In DNA form, the CDR3 reads TGTGCCAGCAGCTCCCCGGATTCGACCTTAGGCTACACCTTC. Translated: CASSSPDSTLGYTF.

This clonotype was recorded many times. CDR3 coding DNA: TGTGCCATCAATGGGGGCAATCAGCCCCAGCATTTT. Its protein is CAINGGNQPQHF. This chain connects TRBV10-3 to TRBJ1-5, with unresolved D. Germline values: CDR1 ENHRY, CDR2 SYGVKD. The length of the CDR3 is 12 residues. The germline V and J ends were trimmed by 7 bases and 2 bases, with 6 bases remaining between them.

The chain is built from TRBV7-2 and TRBJ2-1; no reliable D call. The germline V gene encodes CDR1 SGHTA and CDR2 FQGNSA. V lost 1 base, J lost 8 bases, and 18 bases lay in between. The CDR3 extends over 16 amino acids. In DNA form, the CDR3 reads TGTGCCAGCAGCTTAGGGGCGGCCCTGGGTGGTCATGAGCAGTTCTTC. Translating it yields CASSLGAALGGHEQFF.

This clonotype was recorded a few times. The CDR3 loop reads CASSIHQNTEAFF. The CDR3 coding sequence is TGTGCCAGTAGTATACATCAGAACACTGAAGCTTTCTTT. The V gene is TRBV19, the J gene TRBJ1-1; D not certain. V lost 2 bases and J 1 base, leaving 5 bases between the germline ends. Germline-derived CDR1 and CDR2 are LNHDA and SQIVND (reference sequence). The CDR3 covers 13 residues.

This clonotype was seen a few times. The rearrangement uses TRBV15 and TRBJ2-7, with 9 positions matching TRBD1. V lost 6 bases, J lost 4 bases, and 10 bases stayed unmatched. Germline values: CDR1 LNHNV, CDR2 YYDKDF (reference sequence). The CDR3 sequence is 15 residues long. The DNA of the CDR3 is TGTGCCACCAGTCTCGGACAGGGGCTGCAGTACGAGCAGTACTTC. It codes for CATSLGQGLQYEQYF.

In its sample, this clonotype was seen a few times. The chain links TRBV28 to TRBJ1-6; D is unclear. CDR3 length: 13 residues. Germline loops: CDR1 MDHEN, CDR2 SYDVKM. Trimming took off 2 bases at V and 8 bases at J, with 7 bases between the two ends. Written as DNA, the CDR3 is TGTGCCAGCAGTTTAACCAGGCATTCACCCCTCCACTTT. Translating it yields CASSLTRHSPLHF.

The sample holds a few counts of this clonotype. V gene TRBV12-3 or TRBV12-4 combines with J gene TRBJ2-2, with TRBD2 matching 10 bases. J lost 3 bases, V lost 0 bases, and 10 bases had no gene match. The CDR3 is 19 residues long. The CDR3 spells CASSLAVGAGGRYTGELFF. CDR3 nucleotides: TGTGCCAGCAGTTTAGCGGTCGGAGCGGGGGGGCGGTACACCGGGGAGCTGTTTTTT.

At least ten counts were recorded for this clonotype. The chain links TRBV7-6 to TRBJ2-5; D remains ambiguous. The germline V gene has CDR1 SGHVS and CDR2 FNYEAQ. V was shortened by 3 bases and J by 5 bases, with 10 bases between the two germline ends. CDR3 size: 13 residues. The CDR3 DNA reads as TGTGCCAGCAGCTTCCCTAGTGTGGAGACCCAGTACTTC. The encoded protein is CASSFPSVETQYF.